Included here is one TCR beta chain sequence, with context. Autoimmune disease history or systemic immunosuppression led to patients being barred. TCRdb's table, derived via immunoSEQ multiplex PCR, lists solely in-frame clones and lacks some. This repertoire shows tens of thousands of clones, about 79% found once; its top ten account for 20% to 25%. Trimming at V came to 0 bases and at J to 8 bases, leaving 12 bases not matched to a gene. The CDR3 consists of 17 residues. Germline V gene sequence: CDR1 SGDLS, CDR2 YYNGEE. The entry originates in a study of OX40 agonist ivuxolimab in advanced cancers. Turning to the study itself: Dosing consisted of intravenous ivuxolimab at 0.01 to 10 mg/kg every 2 weeks. Participants averaged approximately 65 years of age (range about 23 to 80) and were roughly 80% male.

The starting material was CD4+ or CD8+ T cells sorted from blood, obtained in a trial of the OX40 agonist ivuxolimab. The receptor's source is an adult with an advanced solid tumor such as melanoma, head and neck, liver or kidney cancer. The genes are TRBV9 and TRBJ2-1; 9 bases are shared with TRBD2. The CDR3 protein is CASSVDGGGRAEDEQFF. DNA for the CDR3: TGTGCCAGCAGCGTAGATGGGGGCGGGAGGGCCGAGGATGAGCAGTTCTTC.